What follows are 21 T cell receptor beta chains derived from one specimen sequenced in a study of vaccination effects on CD4 cells after COVID-19. Using viral peptide pools, the ViraFEST assay grew out antigen-specific CD4+ T cells prior to sequencing. The authors isolated CD4+ T cells after more than eight days of culture. The infection with SARS-CoV-2 (confirmed by PCR) occurred in this person between March and December 2020. All participants had two doses of either the BNT162b2 or mRNA-1273 vaccine. Antigens of these TCRs are unknown. Method: immunoSEQ multiplex PCR; TCRdb's copy keeps in-frame clones and lacks some. The table includes 13,000 to 15,000 clones, roughly 80% detected once. The input for sequencing was CD4+ T cells from PBMCs cultured with HCoV-NL63 spike peptides, taken after COVID-19 vaccination. These receptors were collected from a human donor who had a prior SARS-CoV-2 infection.

V and J are TRBV5-5 and TRBJ1-4; D is unclear. The CDR3 runs to 12 residues. Trimming removed 4 bases from V and 5 bases from J, with 6 bases in between. CDR1 is SGHKS, CDR2 YYEKEE, per germline (reference sequence). The CDR3 spells CASSGGNEKLFF. The CDR3 DNA is TGTGCCAGCAGCGGCGGGAATGAAAAACTGTTTTTT.

For the CDR3, the DNA is TGTGCCAGCAGCCGAACACCCAGAGGAACCCAGTACTTC. It codes for CASSRTPRGTQYF. The chain recombines TRBV2 with TRBJ2-5; D is unresolved. The CDR3 runs 13 residues. The germline V gene has CDR1 SNHLY and CDR2 FYNNEI. V gave up 6 bases and J gave up 8 bases, with 16 bases separating them. The variable domain in full, completed from reference TRBV2 and TRBJ2-5, reads EPEVTQTPSHQVTQMGQEVILRCVPISNHLYFYWYRQILGQKVEFLVSFYNNEISEKSEIFDDQFSVERPDGSNFTLKIRSTKLEDSAMYFCASSRTPRGTQYFGPGTRLLVL.

The chain is built from TRBV7-6 and TRBJ1-3; 8 bases agree with TRBD1. The V segment lost 8 bases and the J segment 4 bases; nucleotides outside the gene matches: 10. The CDR3 has 15 residues. Germline-derived CDR1 and CDR2 are SGHVS and FNYEAQ. The chain's CDR3 is CASGQGAERGNTIYF. The CDR3 DNA follows: TGTGCCAGCGGGCAGGGGGCAGAGAGAGGAAACACCATATATTTT.

The chain recombines TRBV11-3 with TRBJ2-7; TRBD2 matches 9 bases. This CDR3 has 17 residues. In germline, CDR1 is SGHNT, CDR2 YENEEA. With 3 bases clipped from V and 0 bases from J, the junction kept 9 bases outside the gene matches. The CDR3 sequence: CASSFRISGRDSYEQYF. CDR3 DNA: TGTGCCAGCAGCTTTCGTATTAGCGGGAGAGACTCCTACGAGCAGTACTTC.

The chain is built from TRBV7-6 and TRBJ2-1; D is uncertain. This CDR3 is built from 16 residues. Germline CDR1 is SGHVS and CDR2 is FNYEAQ. Trimming pared 0 bases from V and 1 base from J, leaving 10 bases between. As DNA, the CDR3 is TGTGCCAGCAGCTTAGCCCGGGCGTCATCCTACAATGAGCAGTTCTTC. It translates to CASSLARASSYNEQFF.

The chain links TRBV7-6 to TRBJ2-1; D unresolved. The CDR3 covers 13 residues. From germline, CDR1 is SGHVS and CDR2 FNYEAQ. V was pared by 1 base and J by 4 bases, with 5 bases between. The CDR3 coding sequence is TGTGCCAGCAGCTTAGACTCATACAATGAGCAGTTCTTC. Translated: CASSLDSYNEQFF.

The chain carries TRBV19 and TRBJ2-3; 16 bases are a match to TRBD2. The V gene end was trimmed by 8 bases and the J gene end by 0 bases; junction bases not matched to a gene: 23. Looked up from germline, CDR1 is LNHDA and CDR2 is SQIVND (reference sequence). The CDR3 is 23 residues long. CDR3 in amino acids: CASRSHGTSGRVGGLRSTDTQYF. CDR3 nucleotide sequence: TGTGCCAGTCGCTCCCACGGGACTAGCGGGAGGGTGGGTGGTTTGAGAAGCACAGATACGCAGTATTTT.

This sequence joins TRBV20-1 and TRBJ2-5; no clear D. The germline V gene has CDR1 DFQATT and CDR2 SNEGSKA (reference sequence). This CDR3 spans 14 amino acids. V shed 3 bases and J shed 1 base, with 12 bases lying between them. The CDR3 region is CSASPATGQETQYF. In DNA form, the CDR3 reads TGCAGTGCTAGTCCCGCAACGGGCCAAGAGACCCAGTACTTC.

The rearrangement links TRBV7-2 to TRBJ2-1, with 12 bases that match TRBD2. The V and J ends lost 5 bases and 7 bases, in that order; junction bases with no gene match: 15. The CDR3 runs 18 residues. CDR1 SGHTA and CDR2 FQGNSA come from the germline V gene. In nucleotides, the CDR3 is TGTGCCAGCAGCCAGAGGTCCCTTGGACTAGCGGGAACAAATGAGCAGTTCTTC. Residues: CASSQRSLGLAGTNEQFF.

The V gene is TRBV5-1, the J gene TRBJ2-7; D call uncertain. The CDR3 totals 15 residues. CDR1 and CDR2 from the germline V gene are SGHRS and YFSETQ. The V end was cut by 4 bases, the J end by 3 bases, with 17 bases between. CDR3 coding DNA: TGCGCCAGCAGCCCGCAGGCTCCAGACCACTACGAGCAGTACTTC. Protein: CASSPQAPDHYEQYF. The whole variable domain, remainder taken from reference TRBV5-1 and TRBJ2-7, is KAGVTQTPRYLIKTRGQQVTLSCSPISGHRSVSWYQQTPGQGLQFLFEYFSETQRNKGNFPGRFSGRQFSNSRSEMNVSTLELGDSALYLCASSPQAPDHYEQYFGPGTRLTVT.

The CDR3 coding sequence is TGTGCCAGCAGCGTAGATTTTAGCGGGAGTGGTCGAGACGAGCAGTACTTC. It specifies CASSVDFSGSGRDEQYF. The rearrangement links TRBV9 to TRBJ2-7; 9 bases fit TRBD2. J gave up 5 bases and V 0 bases, and 12 bases lay outside the gene matches. From germline, CDR1 is SGDLS and CDR2 YYNGEE. This CDR3 contains 17 residues.

V gene TRBV11-3 combines with J gene TRBJ2-1, with D hard to call. This CDR3 is built from 15 residues. Trimming shortened V by 2 bases and J by 5 bases, and 13 bases separated the two germline ends. CDR1 and CDR2 (germline): SGHNT, YENEEA. For the CDR3, the DNA is TGTGCCAGCAGCTTATCCCCGGTCGCTGACAATGAGCAGTTCTTC. It yields the protein CASSLSPVADNEQFF.

The rearrangement uses TRBV7-9 and TRBJ1-6; D unresolved. This CDR3 contains 13 residues. Trimming removed 0 bases from V and 10 bases from J, with 7 bases in between. The germline CDR1 and CDR2 sequences are SEHNR and FQNEAQ (reference sequence). The CDR3 sequence is CASSLALSSPLHF. The CDR3 DNA sequence: TGTGCCAGCAGCTTAGCGCTGTCATCACCCCTCCACTTT.

This clone has more than one count but fewer than ten. The gene calls are TRBV5-4 and TRBJ2-7, with TRBD1 identical over 9 bases. Trimming cost V 4 bases and J 2 bases; bases outside gene matches: 4. Germline CDR1 reads SGHNT; CDR2 reads YYREEE (reference sequence). The CDR3 has 14 residues. Here the CDR3 reads CASSRDRETYEQYF. The CDR3 DNA reads TGTGCCAGCAGCCGGGACAGGGAAACCTACGAGCAGTACTTC. The full variable domain, its missing parts supplied by reference TRBV5-4 and TRBJ2-7, is ETGVTQSPTHLIKTRGQQVTLRCSSQSGHNTVSWYQQALGQGPQFIFQYYREEENGRGNFPPRFSGLQFPNYSSELNVNALELDDSALYLCASSRDRETYEQYFGPGTRLTVT.

V and J are TRBV7-8 and TRBJ1-1; D remains unclear. The germline V gene has CDR1 SGHVS and CDR2 FQNEAQ. There are 14 residues in the CDR3. Trimming shortened V by 1 base and J by 3 bases, and 9 bases separated the two germline ends. CDR3 coding DNA: TGTGCCAGCAGCTTAGTTCGGGATTACACTGAAGCTTTCTTT. Translated: CASSLVRDYTEAFF.

The chain couples TRBV18 to TRBJ2-5, with D perhaps TRBD2 (6 bases). V was clipped by 0 bases and J by 5 bases, with 10 bases between them. CDR1 is KGHSH, CDR2 LQKENI, per germline. The CDR3 runs 14 residues. CDR3 sequence reads: CASSPPHGGETQYF. CDR3 DNA: TGTGCCAGCTCACCACCCCATGGAGGGGAGACCCAGTACTTC.

This clone is labeled as medium-sized (0.01 to 0.1%). Other DNA sequences of this sample code for an identical CDR3. This chain links TRBV18 with TRBJ2-6, with TRBD1 identical over 7 bases. CDR1 is KGHSH and CDR2 is LQKENI in the germline V gene. The CDR3 runs to 16 residues. V lost 1 base to trimming and J lost 2 bases; unmatched junction nucleotides: 2. The CDR3 reads CASSPQGAAGANVLTF. CDR3 sequence (DNA): TGTGCCAGCTCACCACAGGGGGCTGCTGGGGCCAACGTCCTGACTTTC. The whole variable domain, filled in from reference TRBV18 and TRBJ2-6, reads NAGVMQNPRHLVRRRGQEARLRCSPMKGHSHVYWYRQLPEEGLKFMVYLQKENIIDESGMPKERFSAEFPKEGPSILRIQQVVRGDSAAYFCASSPQGAAGANVLTFGAGSRLTVL.

V is TRBV7-9 and J is TRBJ2-7, with TRBD1 matching over 10 bases. Germline V gene sequence: CDR1 SEHNR, CDR2 FQNEAQ (reference sequence). The CDR3 is 14 residues long. V shed 6 bases and J 6 bases; nucleotides not matched to a gene: 8. CDR3 sequence (DNA): TGTGCCAGCAGGGAGGGACAGGGGTCCCTCGAGCAGTACTTC. Protein product: CASREGQGSLEQYF.

The genes are TRBV14 and TRBJ2-7, with D tentatively TRBD2 (5 bases). CDR3 length: 13 amino acids. From germline, CDR1 is SGHDN and CDR2 FVKESK. The V and J ends lost 1 base and 8 bases respectively, with 12 bases between them. This CDR3 reads CASSQVGSVKQYF. In nucleotides, the CDR3 is TGTGCCAGCAGCCAAGTAGGTAGCGTTAAGCAGTACTTC.

This clone was observed a handful of times. This chain links TRBV5-4 with TRBJ1-2; 7 bases are a match to TRBD1. The CDR3 is 15 amino acids. Germline CDR1 is SGHNT and CDR2 is YYREEE (reference sequence). V shed 2 bases and J 8 bases; nucleotides not matched to a gene: 12. CDR3 in amino acids: CASSFYNPDRAGYTF. The CDR3 DNA is TGTGCCAGCAGCTTCTATAACCCCGACAGGGCCGGCTACACCTTC.

V usage is TRBV4-3 and J usage is TRBJ1-5; D is uncertain. CDR1 and CDR2 from the germline V gene are LGHNA and YSLEER. Trimming pared 0 bases from V and 2 bases from J, leaving 5 bases between. The CDR3 contains 14 residues. The CDR3 region has the DNA TGCGCCAGCAGCCAAGATTTTCGCAATCAGCCCCAGCATTTT. This encodes CASSQDFRNQPQHF.